This T cell receptor (beta chain) was captured by sequencing in a study of cytomegalovirus exposure and HLA in healthy donors. With respect to this clone: Its antigen is as yet unknown.

PCR used 60 Vbeta primers and 13 Jbeta primers. This table comes from immunoSEQ multiplex PCR, and its TCRdb copy is limited to in-frame clones, with some not included. In total, the table holds some 160,000 clones. CDR1 is SGHRS and CDR2 is YFSETQ in the germline V gene. The CDR3 length is 16 residues. After removal of 4 bases from V and 5 bases from J, the junction contained 12 bases not matched to a gene. Overall study results and limits: By a later analysis, the bulk of CMV-associated TCR beta chains appeared HLA-restricted. In a later analysis, a missense DCLRE1C variant was linked to TCR beta V- and J-gene trimming.

The material sequenced was PBMCs. V gene TRBV5-1 combines with J gene TRBJ1-1, with TRBD1 matching over 9 bases. The clonotype comes from a man aged 25 to 45 in good health and CMV-seronegative. CDR3 in amino acids: CASSPGQGFGGTEAFF. DNA of the CDR3: TGCGCCAGCAGCCCGGGACAGGGCTTCGGGGGAACTGAAGCTTTCTTT.